This T cell receptor (beta chain) stems from a study of CD8 T cells in Susac syndrome. This clonotype has a single count. Reverse transcription used about 0.45 to 1 ug RNA and random hexamers. Amplification of TCR beta CDR3 used immunoSEQ multiplex PCR across 54 Vbeta and 13 Jbeta. In TCRdb, the immunoSEQ multiplex PCR reads were re-called with MiXCR into one record per CDR3 protein. The sample has 90,000 or so distinct CDR3 sequences, over 80% seen once; the top ten hold roughly 0.32%. The CDR3 consists of 14 residues. The germline CDR1 and CDR2 sequences are DFQATT and SNEGSKA (reference sequence). V dropped 0 bases and J dropped 8 bases, with 16 bases sitting between them. The authors sequenced TCR beta from blood CD8+ and CD4+ T cells. Healthy donors constituted the control group, matched for age and sex. Through negative isolation, CD4+ and CD8+ T cells were obtained, while TEMRA cells were enriched using FACS.

The receptor was isolated from a human donor in good health. The J gene is TRBJ1-2, the V gene TRBV20-1; D call uncertain. Sequenced input: CD8+ T cells from PBMCs. Written as DNA, the CDR3 is TGCAGTGCTAGAGATTTCTCCACGACTCAGGGCTACACCTTC. It encodes CSARDFSTTQGYTF.